This T cell receptor beta chain was retrieved from a study of T cells in tumors after PD-1 blockade. The overall study: Prior checkpoint blockade, systemic immunosuppressant use, or anti-cancer therapy within 4 weeks excluded patients. A subset received ongoing vismodegib 150 mg daily alongside anti-PD-1 therapy.

This table comes from immunoSEQ multiplex PCR, and its TCRdb copy is limited to in-frame clones, with some not included. Of about 21,000 clones in the sample, approximately 84% were seen once. This CDR3 spans 12 amino acids. The ends were cut back, 2 bases at V and 11 bases at J, with 10 bases in the middle. Sequencing used PBMCs, obtained after anti-PD-1 therapy. The TCR was taken from a human donor with advanced basal cell or squamous cell carcinoma (not recorded which). The chain is built from TRBV12-3 or TRBV12-4 and TRBJ2-4; no clear D gene. The CDR3 DNA is TGTGCCAGCAGTTTAAACCGGGCTGTTCAGTACTTC. Encoded protein: CASSLNRAVQYF.